The rows below give T cell receptor beta chains drawn from one sample of a study of cytomegalovirus exposure and HLA in healthy donors. Generated by immunoSEQ multiplex PCR, the TCRdb table keeps only in-frame clones and is missing some. The sample includes roughly 69,000 clones, about 75% of them seen just once. Sequencing used PBMCs. The origin of the receptors is a man between 18 and 29 years old in good health and CMV-seronegative. Each CDR3 is given with its conserved first and last residue. A D gene is named only where the DNA matches it firmly. Clone size is given for some rows only: seen once, a few or many times, or a class if the clone is expanded.

TGTGCCAGCAGTGACGGGGGGGACACAGATACGCAGTATTTT | CASSDGGDTDTQYF | once | TRBD2 | TRBJ2-3 | TRBV6-4
TGTGCCAGCAGCTCCCTACTAGCGGGGATCTCCTACGAGCAGTACTTC | CASSSLLAGISYEQYF | NA | TRBD2 | TRBJ2-7 | TRBV5-6
TGTGCCAGTAGTATCCAAGCGGCAGGCGCCAATCAGCCCCAGCATTTT | CASSIQAAGANQPQHF | NA | NA | TRBJ1-5 | TRBV19
TGTGCCAGCTCGCTGGAGCGGGGGGGCTCAGATACGCAGTATTTT | CASSLERGGSDTQYF | once | TRBD2 | TRBJ2-3 | TRBV6-1
TGTGCCAGCAGTTCTCCCCCGGAGGGGGCGACCTCTGGAAACACCATATATTTT | CASSSPPEGATSGNTIYF | NA | TRBD1 | TRBJ1-3 | TRBV27
TGTGCCAGTTCCAGCGGGGGCCCTTACAATGAGCAGTTCTTC | CASSSGGPYNEQFF | NA | TRBD2 | TRBJ2-1 | TRBV18
TGTGCCAGCAGCCCGGTTTACACAGATACGCAGTATTTT | CASSPVYTDTQYF | once | NA | TRBJ2-3 | TRBV16
TGTGCCAGCAGTTTCTCCAGGACAGGGCTCTACGAGCAGTACTTC | CASSFSRTGLYEQYF | once | TRBD1 | TRBJ2-7 | TRBV6-5
TGTGCCATCAGCGAGGTTCCCTCTAATTCACCCCTCCACTTT | CAISEVPSNSPLHF | NA | NA | TRBJ1-6 | TRBV10-3
TGTGCCAGCAGTCTAATCATTCCCACAGGGGCCATTGGCTATGGCTACACCTTC | CASSLIIPTGAIGYGYTF | NA | TRBD1 | TRBJ1-2 | TRBV28
TGTGCCAGCAGCCAAGACCCAGGAGGGCCTCTCGCTGGAAACACCATATATTTT | CASSQDPGGPLAGNTIYF | few | NA | TRBJ1-3 | TRBV4-2
TGTGCCAGCAGCTTGGGTTTGTCGGGGACAGTTAACACTGAAGCTTTCTTT | CASSLGLSGTVNTEAFF | NA | TRBD1 | TRBJ1-1 | TRBV5-4
TGTGCCAGCAGCTCGACGACAGGGGCATCGGGAAACACTGAAGATTTCTTT | CASSSTTGASGNTEDFF | NA | TRBD1 | TRBJ1-1 | TRBV5-4
TGTGCCAGCAGACCCGGGACAGCAACTAATGAAAAACTGTTTTTT | CASRPGTATNEKLFF | NA | TRBD1 | TRBJ1-4 | TRBV6-5
TGTGCCAGCAGTTTCGCCGGACTAGCGGGGATGGAGTTCTTC | CASSFAGLAGMEFF | NA | TRBD2 | TRBJ2-1 | TRBV28
TGTGCCTGGAACCTAGCGGGGCCGGGGACCCAGTACTTC | CAWNLAGPGTQYF | NA | TRBD2 | TRBJ2-5 | TRBV30